This T cell receptor (beta chain) was documented in a study of T-cell memory formation after mild COVID-19. TCRdb reprocessed the 5' RACE reads with MiXCR, giving one entry per CDR3 protein. Of fewer than 700,000 distinct CDR3 sequences in the sample, roughly 17% were seen once. The germline V gene has CDR1 MNHNY and CDR2 SVGAGI (reference sequence). The CDR3 spans 14 residues. V trimming: 7 bases; J trimming: 4 bases; junction bases outside the gene matches: 8. This clonotype was detected a few times. The rearrangement joins TRBV6-6 to TRBJ1-2; 8 bases are shared with TRBD1. The source of this sequence is an adult woman who had mild COVID-19 (a few samples of this study predate the infection). Cell type and time point are not known. Sequences were obtained from PBMCs or a T cell subset sorted from them (not recorded which). The CDR3 spells CASTSGGLGYGYTF. The CDR3 region has the DNA TGTGCCAGCACTTCAGGGGGCTTGGGCTATGGCTACACCTTC.